Listed below are T cell receptor beta chains from one sample, sequenced in a study of OX40 agonist ivuxolimab in advanced cancers. Measured with immunoSEQ multiplex PCR; TCRdb has only the in-frame clones, and not every one. Of fewer than 25,000 clones in the sample, 83% were seen once. The sequencing here drew on CD4+ or CD8+ T cells sorted from blood, taken in a trial of the OX40 agonist ivuxolimab. The receptors were sampled from an adult with an advanced solid tumor such as melanoma, head and neck, liver or kidney cancer. The CDR3 runs from the conserved cysteine through the conserved F or W. A D gene is named only where the DNA matches it firmly. Expanded clones are given a class, and other clones once, few, many or no size at all.

clone_size: -; d_call: -; v_call: TRBV4-1; j_call: TRBJ2-5; cdr3_aa: CASSQGNTQETQYF; cdr3_nt: TGCGCCAGCAGCCAAGGGAACACCCAAGAGACCCAGTACTTC
clone_size: -; d_call: TRBD1; v_call: TRBV6-9; j_call: TRBJ2-5; cdr3_aa: CASSYGTAEETQYF; cdr3_nt: TGTGCCAGCAGTTACGGGACAGCCGAAGAGACCCAGTACTTC
clone_size: -; d_call: -; v_call: TRBV9; j_call: TRBJ1-2; cdr3_aa: CASSVGKGIFGYTF; cdr3_nt: TGTGCCAGCAGCGTAGGGAAGGGGATCTTCGGCTACACCTTC
clone_size: -; d_call: TRBD1; v_call: TRBV5-5; j_call: TRBJ1-1; cdr3_aa: CASSPRGGQGNTEAFF; cdr3_nt: TGTGCCAGCAGCCCCAGGGGGGGGCAGGGGAACACTGAAGCTTTCTTT
clone_size: -; d_call: TRBD1; v_call: TRBV6-1; j_call: TRBJ2-2; cdr3_aa: CASSVDWDRVATGELFF; cdr3_nt: TGTGCCAGCAGTGTTGATTGGGACAGGGTAGCCACCGGGGAGCTGTTTTTT
clone_size: -; d_call: TRBD1; v_call: TRBV27; j_call: TRBJ2-7; cdr3_aa: CASSLGRGRYEQYF; cdr3_nt: TGTGCCAGCAGTTTAGGCAGGGGGCGGTACGAGCAGTACTTC
clone_size: -; d_call: -; v_call: TRBV5-1; j_call: TRBJ1-1; cdr3_aa: CASSLGKAEAFF; cdr3_nt: TGCGCCAGCAGCTTGGGCAAGGCTGAAGCTTTCTTT
clone_size: few; d_call: -; v_call: TRBV21-1; j_call: TRBJ2-3; cdr3_aa: CASSNSTDTQYF; cdr3_nt: TGTGCCAGCAGCAATAGCACAGATACGCAGTATTTT
clone_size: -; d_call: TRBD1; v_call: TRBV7-9; j_call: TRBJ1-2; cdr3_aa: CASSPRDRSNYGYTF; cdr3_nt: TGTGCCAGCAGCCCGCGGGACAGATCTAACTATGGCTACACCTTC
clone_size: -; d_call: -; v_call: TRBV9; j_call: TRBJ2-5; cdr3_aa: CASSAKRGARETQYF; cdr3_nt: TGTGCCAGCAGCGCCAAGAGGGGGGCTCGCGAGACCCAGTACTTC
clone_size: -; d_call: TRBD2; v_call: TRBV9; j_call: TRBJ2-5; cdr3_aa: CASSVGGRGAKETQYF; cdr3_nt: TGTGCCAGCAGCGTAGGAGGGCGGGGGGCTAAGGAGACCCAGTACTTC
clone_size: -; d_call: -; v_call: TRBV27; j_call: TRBJ2-7; cdr3_aa: CAAGTAYSYEQYF; cdr3_nt: TGTGCAGCCGGGACCGCGTACTCCTACGAGCAGTACTTC
clone_size: -; d_call: -; v_call: TRBV27; j_call: TRBJ1-2; cdr3_aa: CASSLYTGLGYTF; cdr3_nt: TGTGCCAGCAGTTTATATACAGGGTTGGGCTACACCTTC
clone_size: -; d_call: -; v_call: TRBV9; j_call: TRBJ2-7; cdr3_aa: CASSPGQNSYEQYF; cdr3_nt: TGTGCCAGCAGCCCCGGACAGAACTCCTACGAGCAGTACTTC
clone_size: -; d_call: -; v_call: TRBV19; j_call: TRBJ2-7; cdr3_aa: CASSIGANEQYF; cdr3_nt: TGTGCCAGTAGTATAGGGGCCAACGAGCAGTACTTC
clone_size: -; d_call: -; v_call: TRBV9; j_call: TRBJ2-7; cdr3_aa: CASSVAGSGYEQYF; cdr3_nt: TGTGCCAGCAGCGTAGCGGGATCGGGCTACGAGCAGTACTTC
clone_size: medium-sized; d_call: -; v_call: TRBV7-3; j_call: TRBJ1-1; cdr3_aa: CASSLLLLGNTEAFF; cdr3_nt: TGTGCCAGCAGCTTACTTCTCCTTGGGAACACTGAAGCTTTCTTT
clone_size: -; d_call: TRBD2; v_call: TRBV11-2; j_call: TRBJ2-3; cdr3_aa: CASSLESASGGAGDTQYF; cdr3_nt: TGTGCCAGCAGCTTAGAGAGCGCTAGCGGGGGGGCAGGAGATACGCAGTATTTT
clone_size: -; d_call: -; v_call: TRBV10-3; j_call: TRBJ1-2; cdr3_aa: CAISGQGFNYGYTF; cdr3_nt: TGTGCCATCAGTGGCCAGGGTTTTAACTATGGCTACACCTTC
clone_size: -; d_call: -; v_call: TRBV19; j_call: TRBJ1-5; cdr3_aa: CASSMAHGSNQPQHF; cdr3_nt: TGTGCCAGTAGTATGGCACACGGAAGCAATCAGCCCCAGCATTTT
clone_size: few; d_call: -; v_call: TRBV18; j_call: TRBJ1-1; cdr3_aa: CASSPPLGEEAFF; cdr3_nt: TGTGCCAGCTCACCACCGCTAGGGGAAGAAGCTTTCTTT
clone_size: -; d_call: -; v_call: TRBV6-6; j_call: TRBJ2-7; cdr3_aa: CASRYSYEQYF; cdr3_nt: TGTGCCAGCAGGTACTCCTACGAGCAGTACTTC
clone_size: -; d_call: -; v_call: TRBV28; j_call: TRBJ2-7; cdr3_aa: CASSLSVLERVVEQYF; cdr3_nt: TGTGCCAGCAGTTTAAGTGTACTAGAACGGGTAGTGGAGCAGTACTTC
clone_size: -; d_call: -; v_call: TRBV7-9; j_call: TRBJ2-7; cdr3_aa: CASSLSPYEQYF; cdr3_nt: TGTGCCAGCAGTCTGAGCCCGTACGAGCAGTACTTC
clone_size: -; d_call: -; v_call: TRBV7-8; j_call: TRBJ1-4; cdr3_aa: CASSLARRLITNEKLFF; cdr3_nt: TGTGCCAGCAGCTTAGCGCGGAGACTGATTACTAATGAAAAACTGTTTTTT
clone_size: -; d_call: -; v_call: TRBV27; j_call: TRBJ2-7; cdr3_aa: CASSLSSQGGFYEQYF; cdr3_nt: TGTGCCAGCAGTTTATCGTCCCAGGGAGGTTTCTACGAGCAGTACTTC
clone_size: few; d_call: -; v_call: TRBV13; j_call: TRBJ2-7; cdr3_aa: CASSGRAGILDEQYF; cdr3_nt: TGTGCCAGCAGCGGACGGGCCGGCATCCTGGACGAGCAGTACTTC
clone_size: -; d_call: TRBD1; v_call: TRBV9; j_call: TRBJ2-2; cdr3_aa: CASTDSRDRENTGELFF; cdr3_nt: TGTGCCAGCACCGACAGTCGGGACAGGGAGAACACCGGGGAGCTGTTTTTT
clone_size: -; d_call: -; v_call: TRBV9; j_call: TRBJ1-6; cdr3_aa: CASSVGDILNSPLHF; cdr3_nt: TGTGCCAGCAGCGTTGGGGACATTTTGAATTCACCCCTCCACTTT
clone_size: once; d_call: -; v_call: TRBV15; j_call: TRBJ1-5; cdr3_aa: CATSRDLGGGQPQHF; cdr3_nt: TGTGCCACCAGCAGAGATCTGGGGGGCGGTCAGCCCCAGCATTTT
clone_size: -; d_call: -; v_call: TRBV7-9; j_call: TRBJ1-2; cdr3_aa: CASLPPGNPYGYTF; cdr3_nt: TGTGCCAGCCTTCCCCCGGGGAACCCGTATGGCTACACCTTC
clone_size: -; d_call: TRBD1; v_call: TRBV29-1; j_call: TRBJ1-1; cdr3_aa: CSVGGQVNTEAFF; cdr3_nt: TGCAGCGTGGGGGGACAGGTGAACACTGAAGCTTTCTTT
clone_size: -; d_call: -; v_call: TRBV19; j_call: TRBJ1-6; cdr3_aa: CASSIATGHEWNSPLHF; cdr3_nt: TGTGCCAGTAGTATAGCTACAGGGCATGAATGGAATTCACCCCTCCACTTT
clone_size: few; d_call: -; v_call: TRBV6-4; j_call: TRBJ2-3; cdr3_aa: CASSESRGDTDTQYF; cdr3_nt: TGTGCCAGCAGTGAGTCCCGCGGGGACACAGATACGCAGTATTTT
clone_size: -; d_call: -; v_call: TRBV5-5; j_call: TRBJ2-7; cdr3_aa: CASSLVAGTVREQYF; cdr3_nt: TGTGCCAGCAGCTTGGTGGCAGGGACCGTTAGGGAGCAGTACTTC
clone_size: -; d_call: -; v_call: TRBV19; j_call: TRBJ2-7; cdr3_aa: CASSIKGRAIHEQYF; cdr3_nt: TGTGCCAGTAGTATAAAGGGTCGGGCTATCCACGAGCAGTACTTC
clone_size: -; d_call: TRBD2; v_call: TRBV11-2; j_call: TRBJ2-3; cdr3_aa: CASSFRSGGATDTQYF; cdr3_nt: TGTGCCAGCAGCTTTCGTAGCGGGGGGGCCACAGATACGCAGTATTTT
clone_size: -; d_call: -; v_call: TRBV7-7; j_call: TRBJ1-6; cdr3_aa: CASSSSYGSPLHF; cdr3_nt: TGTGCTAGCAGCTCTAGCTATGGTTCACCCCTCCACTTT
clone_size: -; d_call: -; v_call: TRBV7-9; j_call: TRBJ2-3; cdr3_aa: CASSMSTDTQYF; cdr3_nt: TGTGCCAGCAGCATGAGCACAGATACGCAGTATTTT
clone_size: -; d_call: -; v_call: TRBV15; j_call: TRBJ2-5; cdr3_aa: CATSDWDPTGETQYF; cdr3_nt: TGTGCCACCAGCGACTGGGACCCAACGGGGGAGACCCAGTACTTC
clone_size: -; d_call: -; v_call: TRBV6-4; j_call: TRBJ2-3; cdr3_aa: CASSEGGEATDTQYF; cdr3_nt: TGTGCCAGCAGTGAGGGGGGCGAAGCCACAGATACGCAGTATTTT
clone_size: -; d_call: -; v_call: TRBV27; j_call: TRBJ1-1; cdr3_aa: CASSFLLGTEAFF; cdr3_nt: TGTGCCAGCAGTTTCCTGTTGGGCACTGAAGCTTTCTTT
clone_size: -; d_call: -; v_call: TRBV6-5; j_call: TRBJ2-1; cdr3_aa: CASSYGAGSYNEQFF; cdr3_nt: TGTGCCAGCAGTTACGGGGCAGGGTCCTACAATGAGCAGTTCTTC
clone_size: -; d_call: -; v_call: TRBV19; j_call: TRBJ2-7; cdr3_aa: CASSIPGQFYEQYF; cdr3_nt: TGTGCCAGTAGTATCCCAGGACAGTTTTACGAGCAGTACTTC
clone_size: -; d_call: -; v_call: TRBV6-1; j_call: TRBJ2-4; cdr3_aa: CASSEDVVAKNIQYF; cdr3_nt: TGTGCCAGCAGTGAGGATGTAGTAGCCAAAAACATTCAGTACTTC
clone_size: -; d_call: -; v_call: TRBV19; j_call: TRBJ2-7; cdr3_aa: CASSATLPHEQYF; cdr3_nt: TGTGCCAGTAGTGCGACTCTCCCCCACGAGCAGTACTTC
clone_size: -; d_call: -; v_call: TRBV10-2; j_call: TRBJ1-1; cdr3_aa: CASVQGGTEAFF; cdr3_nt: TGCGCCAGCGTACAGGGTGGCACTGAAGCTTTCTTT
clone_size: few; d_call: -; v_call: TRBV13; j_call: TRBJ2-3; cdr3_aa: CASSLTGTSTDTQYF; cdr3_nt: TGTGCCAGCAGCCTTACCGGGACTAGCACAGATACGCAGTATTTT
clone_size: few; d_call: -; v_call: TRBV27; j_call: TRBJ1-5; cdr3_aa: CASSLMSNQPQHF; cdr3_nt: TGTGCCAGCAGTTTAATGAGCAATCAGCCCCAGCATTTT
clone_size: -; d_call: TRBD1; v_call: TRBV5-5; j_call: TRBJ1-4; cdr3_aa: CASSFSTGREKLFF; cdr3_nt: TGTGCCAGCAGCTTCTCGACAGGGAGGGAAAAACTGTTTTTT
clone_size: -; d_call: -; v_call: TRBV7-3; j_call: TRBJ2-3; cdr3_aa: CASSLTHQGGGSTDTQYF; cdr3_nt: TGTGCCAGCAGCTTAACCCACCAGGGGGGGGGTAGCACAGATACGCAGTATTTT
clone_size: -; d_call: TRBD1; v_call: TRBV6-1; j_call: TRBJ2-1; cdr3_aa: CASSGVIGQGAYEQFF; cdr3_nt: TGTGCCAGCAGTGGTGTAATCGGACAGGGGGCATATGAGCAGTTCTTC
clone_size: -; d_call: -; v_call: TRBV5-1; j_call: TRBJ1-6; cdr3_aa: CASSLLGGSYNSPLHF; cdr3_nt: TGCGCCAGCAGCTTGCTAGGTGGCTCCTATAATTCACCCCTCCACTTT
clone_size: -; d_call: -; v_call: TRBV6-5; j_call: TRBJ2-3; cdr3_aa: CASSYDSTDTQYF; cdr3_nt: TGTGCCAGCAGTTACGACAGCACAGATACGCAGTATTTT
clone_size: -; d_call: -; v_call: TRBV4-1; j_call: TRBJ1-1; cdr3_aa: CASSIQGSTEAFF; cdr3_nt: TGCGCCAGCAGCATACAGGGTTCCACTGAAGCTTTCTTT
clone_size: -; d_call: -; v_call: TRBV7-6; j_call: TRBJ2-2; cdr3_aa: CASSLGALPTGELFF; cdr3_nt: TGTGCCAGCAGCTTAGGGGCCCTTCCTACCGGGGAGCTGTTTTTT
clone_size: -; d_call: -; v_call: TRBV29-1; j_call: TRBJ2-3; cdr3_aa: CSVEDRGNTDTQYF; cdr3_nt: TGCAGCGTTGAAGATAGAGGGAACACAGATACGCAGTATTTT
clone_size: -; d_call: -; v_call: TRBV5-1; j_call: TRBJ2-7; cdr3_aa: CASSPRERGPYEQYF; cdr3_nt: TGCGCCAGCAGCCCCCGGGAACGGGGTCCCTACGAGCAGTACTTC
clone_size: -; d_call: TRBD1; v_call: TRBV5-6; j_call: TRBJ1-2; cdr3_aa: CASSSPGTAYGYTF; cdr3_nt: TGTGCCAGCAGCAGCCCCGGGACAGCATATGGCTACACCTTC